A selection of T cell receptor beta chains follows, all from one sample in a study of OX40 agonist ivuxolimab in advanced cancers. The data were produced by immunoSEQ multiplex PCR, yet TCRdb's version contains in-frame clones alone and is incomplete. Of 70,000 or so clones listed, nearly 90% are singletons. Sequenced here: CD4+ or CD8+ T cells sorted from blood, sampled in a trial of the OX40 agonist ivuxolimab. The source is an adult with an advanced solid tumor such as melanoma, head and neck, liver or kidney cancer. Both conserved end residues are part of each CDR3. D genes are given only for firm matches. Part of the rows lack a size; the others show once, few, many or a class for expanded clones.

d_call	cdr3_length	clone_size	v_call	j_call	cdr3_aa	cdr3_nt
.	15	.	TRBV11-2	TRBJ1-3	CASTRGRASGNTIYF	TGTGCCAGCACCCGGGGACGGGCCTCTGGAAACACCATATATTTT
.	14	.	TRBV11-3	TRBJ2-7	CASRKEGQRDEQYF	TGTGCCAGCCGAAAGGAAGGGCAAAGGGACGAGCAGTACTTC
.	12	.	TRBV19	TRBJ2-3	CASSTDTDTQYF	TGTGCCAGTAGTACCGACACAGATACGCAGTATTTT
.	16	.	TRBV28	TRBJ1-1	CASSSLILVQNTEAFF	TGTGCCAGCAGTTCCCTCATACTCGTACAAAACACTGAAGCTTTCTTT
.	13	.	TRBV28	TRBJ1-2	CASSFRTRNGYTF	TGTGCCAGCTCGTTCCGGACGAGAAATGGCTACACCTTC
.	14	.	TRBV15	TRBJ2-2	CATSRDGRIGELFF	TGTGCCACCAGCAGAGATGGACGGATCGGGGAGCTGTTTTTT
.	12	few	TRBV5-1	TRBJ2-3	CASSLRADTQYF	TGCGCCAGCAGCTTGCGAGCAGATACGCAGTATTTT
.	14	.	TRBV5-1	TRBJ1-2	CASSLSLSNYGYTF	TGCGCCAGCAGCTTGAGCTTATCTAACTATGGCTACACCTTC
.	13	.	TRBV29-1	TRBJ2-1	CSVPGWGRDEQFF	TGCAGCGTTCCCGGGTGGGGGCGGGATGAGCAGTTCTTC
.	14	.	TRBV28	TRBJ1-5	CASATGYSNQPQHF	TGTGCCAGCGCGACGGGATATAGCAATCAGCCCCAGCATTTT
.	15	.	TRBV10-2	TRBJ1-5	CASSESGGEGQPQHF	TGCGCCAGCAGTGAGTCTGGCGGGGAGGGGCAGCCCCAGCATTTT
.	12	.	TRBV7-2	TRBJ2-3	CASSLSTDTQYF	TGTGCCAGCAGCTTATCCACAGATACGCAGTATTTT
.	15	once	TRBV28	TRBJ2-7	CASRTGGSPSYEQYF	TGTGCCAGCAGGACCGGGGGTTCCCCATCCTACGAGCAGTACTTC
.	16	.	TRBV7-3	TRBJ2-2	CASSLFGGDNTGELFF	TGTGCCAGCAGCTTATTTGGGGGAGATAACACCGGGGAGCTGTTTTTT
.	11	.	TRBV10-1	TRBJ2-1	CASSTGGEQFF	TGCGCCAGCAGTACGGGTGGCGAGCAGTTCTTC
TRBD2	16	.	TRBV7-2	TRBJ2-1	CASSLAGVAGGHEQFF	TGTGCCAGCAGCTTAGCGGGGGTAGCGGGAGGGCATGAGCAGTTCTTC
.	14	.	TRBV6-1	TRBJ1-5	CASSDQGINQPQHF	TGTGCCAGCAGTGACCAGGGAATCAATCAGCCCCAGCATTTT
.	14	.	TRBV4-1	TRBJ1-1	CASSRGFLGTEAFF	TGCGCCAGTTCCAGGGGTTTTTTGGGGACTGAAGCTTTCTTT
.	12	.	TRBV6-6	TRBJ2-3	CASRRDSDTQYF	TGTGCCAGCAGACGGGATTCAGATACGCAGTATTTT
.	15	.	TRBV6-5	TRBJ2-3	CASSYSSKGTDTQYF	TGTGCCAGCAGTTACTCGAGTAAGGGCACAGATACGCAGTATTTT
TRBD1	14	few	TRBV5-4	TRBJ2-7	CASRPGTDSYEQYF	TGTGCCAGCAGGCCCGGGACAGACTCCTACGAGCAGTACTTC
.	14	.	TRBV18	TRBJ2-3	CASSPGTPTDTQYF	TGTGCCAGCTCCCCGGGGACACCCACAGATACGCAGTATTTT
TRBD1	15	.	TRBV11-3	TRBJ2-5	CASSPKGDRQETQYF	TGTGCCAGCAGCCCCAAGGGGGACAGACAAGAGACCCAGTACTTC
TRBD1	13	.	TRBV9	TRBJ2-7	CASSNRQGPEQYF	TGTGCCAGCAGCAATAGACAGGGGCCCGAGCAGTACTTC
.	14	.	TRBV5-1	TRBJ2-4	CASSLNPGKNIQYF	TGCGCCAGCAGCTTGAACCCAGGCAAAAACATTCAGTACTTC
TRBD1	13	few	TRBV11-2	TRBJ1-2	CASSARDSYGYTF	TGTGCCAGCAGCGCCCGGGACAGTTATGGCTACACCTTC
.	14	.	TRBV11-2	TRBJ2-7	CASSYLLDEYEQYF	TGTGCCAGCAGCTACTTACTGGATGAGTACGAGCAGTACTTC
.	14	.	TRBV11-3	TRBJ2-3	CASRRDYSTDTQYF	TGTGCCAGCAGACGAGACTACAGCACAGATACGCAGTATTTT
TRBD1	14	.	TRBV7-2	TRBJ2-1	CASSKYQGVSEQFF	TGTGCCAGCAGCAAGTATCAGGGGGTAAGTGAGCAGTTCTTC
.	15	.	TRBV25-1	TRBJ1-6	CASSESGWGHSPLHF	TGTGCCAGCAGTGAATCGGGTTGGGGGCATTCACCCCTCCACTTT
.	12	.	TRBV7-3	TRBJ2-1	CASSFQGGEQFF	TGTGCCAGCAGTTTTCAGGGAGGAGAGCAGTTCTTC
TRBD2	13	.	TRBV7-7	TRBJ2-7	CEIAGGPLFEQYF	TGTGAAATAGCGGGAGGGCCCTTGTTCGAGCAGTACTTC
.	14	once	TRBV19	TRBJ2-7	CASSRTPTTYEQYF	TGTGCCAGTTCCCGGACGCCCACAACCTACGAGCAGTACTTC